This T cell receptor beta chain was profiled in a study of neoadjuvant anti-PD-1 for oral cavity cancer. The CDR3 sequence is 14 residues long. J gave up 7 bases and V 5 bases, and 10 bases lay outside the gene matches. Germline CDR1 reads SQVTM; CDR2 reads ANQGSEA. PBMC libraries mostly used roughly 480 ng of input genomic DNA, with six replicates per sample. TCRdb's table, derived via immunoSEQ multiplex PCR, lists solely in-frame clones and lacks some. The table includes about 7,000 clones, roughly 70% detected once. V is TRBV29-1 and J is TRBJ2-2; 7 bases fit TRBD1. This sequence originates from a person aged 35-79 years with oral cavity squamous cell carcinoma. Sample: PBMCs, taken before nivolumab (anti-PD-1) treatment. The DNA for the CDR3 is TGCAGCGTTACGTCCGGGACAGAAGGCGGGGAGCTGTTTTTT. The encoded protein is CSVTSGTEGGELFF.